This TCR beta chain is from a study of identical twins (dated by TCRdb to the mid-2010s). Study-level background: To test whether fetal clonotypes persist, the study used deep sequencing on TCR alpha and beta repertoires from monozygotic twins, unrelated adults of various ages, and cord blood. Replicate twin experiments were performed at different times using different library preparation protocols to rule out contamination.

The germline V end is reduced by 2 bases and the J end by 7 bases; junction bases left unmatched: 9. CDR1 and CDR2, looked up from the germline V gene, are SGHVS and FQNEAQ. Inclusive of the bounding cysteine and phenylalanine, the CDR3 is 15 residues long. Only the CDR3 region is kept as DNA, spanning 45 bases read in frame from base 1. The receptor library was made with 5' RACE. TCRdb names Illumina HiSeq 2000 as the instrument used. A universal primer binding site was introduced by template switching, and a unique molecular identifier was present in the final cDNA, enabling accurate counting of TCR cDNA molecules. Specific primers in the conserved constant-segment region were used to synthesize first-strand cDNA for TCR alpha and beta chains. Each cDNA library was double barcoded, with a SMART-Mk sample barcode plus Illumina barcodes, to control for contamination. Two successive PCR steps introduced TruSeq adapter sequences along with Illumina sample barcodes. The TCR alpha and beta cDNA libraries were sequenced on the Illumina HiSeq platform using custom primers. The published analysis was carried out like this. MiGEC was used to process raw reads and extract unique molecular identifiers, and MiXCR was used to find CDR3 positions. Recombination models were inferred per individual with the repgenHMM and IGoR tools using an EM algorithm. The tcR package in R was used for shared clonotype analysis, with sharing normalized by the product of cloneset sizes. To study raw recombination free of thymic and clonal selection effects, out-of-frame nonproductive sequences were analyzed. The raw public reads went through TCRdb reprocessing: fastp at Q25, MiXCR clone calling, in-frame beta chains kept. Each entry is one CDR3 protein sequence, shown with its most common DNA and genes. The V and J calls were determined by TCRdb, not by the authors. For this sample the table gives about 690,000 distinct CDR3 sequences, of which over 20% were detected only once. In total, the top ten clones hold 4% to 5.5% of the sample.

All donors were healthy Caucasians. Three pairs of female monozygotic twins, all aged 18 to 29 years, were included in the twin cohort. Peripheral blood mononuclear cells were used as the source from which RNA for TCR libraries was isolated. A remark on this clonotype: What this receptor recognizes is not known. Base qualities are not provided; no much larger clone lies one nucleotide away.

The investigation overall reported the following: A weaker excess of twin sharing was found in beta out-of-frame sequences because the signal-to-noise ratio was lowered by fewer shared sequences. Conclusions relied on cross-sectional statistical analysis, since the same donors could not be followed over many years. Out-of-frame TCR alpha sequences shared between twins showed an excess of low generation-probability sequences compared with coincidental sharing between unrelated individuals. In monozygotic twins, out-of-frame TCR alpha sharing was systematically underestimated by recombination models, although the models agreed with sharing between unrelated individuals. Fewer insertions were carried by abundant cord blood beta clonotypes; a weaker similar trend was observed in young adult naive repertoires, while no such trend was observed in memory repertoires. Invariant T cells such as MAIT and iNKT could partly confound zero-insertion analyses, though diverse VJ usage argued against this for most clonotypes.

These same data were also listed under a study on T cells expressing NK-cell markers. As the second publication notes: TCR beta-chain repertoires were profiled in sorted CD3+CD56+NKG2C+, CD3+CD56+NKG2C- and CD3+CD56-NKG2C+ T-cell subsets from several donors. Among the eight sequenced donors, only one was HCMV-seronegative, while the other seven were HCMV-seropositive. In several experiments an anti-gammadeltaTCR antibody was added to restrict sorting to alphabetaTCR-expressing T cells. In six donors, the dominant CD3+CD56+NKG2C+ clonotypes ranked among the top 10 CD8+ clonotypes, making up about 1.0-7.5% of CD8+ T cells. Those dominant clonotypes were again the most abundant among CD3+CD56-NKG2C+ cells in a handful of donors, at about 25-65%. It remained unclear whether the expanded NKG2C-expressing T cell clones were specific for HCMV antigens. The eight sequenced donors were randomly selected healthy volunteers, three men and five women. To determine HCMV serostatus, a commercial ELISA kit was used to detect HCMV-specific IgG in serum. For roughly six donors, bulk peripheral blood T-cell repertoires were additionally sequenced from unsorted PBMC. MIGEC was used to demultiplex reads and group the reads by UMI, and MiTCR was used to assemble and quantify clonotypes. To remove erroneous sequences, TCR cDNA sequences were retained only when supported by two or more reads. The tcR package was used for downstream repertoire analysis, and clonotypes were matched across fractions by CDR3 nucleotide sequence plus V segment. VDJmatch was used to annotate antigen specificity against VDJdb, with one amino acid substitution allowed in CDR3.

The rearrangement combines TRBV7-8 with TRBJ1-2; 8 of the junction bases match TRBD1. The specimen sequenced was PBMCs. The sequence came from a woman younger than 30 in good health. The CDR3 amino acid sequence is: CASSLLGTTGGGYTF. The nucleotide sequence is TGTGCCAGCAGCTTATTAGGCACCACAGGGGGTGGCTACACCTTC. Reference TRBV7-8 and TRBJ1-2 proteins supply the regions before and after the CDR3; the full variable domain is: GAGVSQSPRYKVAKRGQDVALRCDPISGHVSLFWYQQALGQGPEFLTYFQNEAQLDKSGLPSDRFFAERPEGSVSTLKIQRTQQEDSAVYLCASSLLGTTGGGYTFGSGTRLTVV.